This TCR beta chain was recorded in a study of cytomegalovirus exposure and HLA in healthy donors. The CDR3 sequence is 14 residues long. Trimming removed 3 bases at V and 5 bases at J, with 13 bases between. Germline V gene data show CDR1 as MNHEY and CDR2 as SMNVEV (reference sequence). Each donor's status was that of a healthy bone marrow donor. 13 Jbeta primers and 60 Vbeta primers were used for the PCR. The table came from immunoSEQ multiplex PCR; TCRdb's copy has only in-frame clones and leaves some out. The data contain 150,000 to 200,000 clones, 70% to 90% of them singletons. The clonotype was recovered from a woman aged 25 to 39 in good health and CMV-seronegative. The gene calls are TRBV27 and TRBJ1-2; possibly TRBD1 for D (5 bases). Sequences were obtained from PBMCs. This chain's CDR3 is CASSFATDNYGYTF. CDR3 DNA sequence: TGTGCCAGCAGTTTCGCGACAGATAATTATGGCTACACCTTC.